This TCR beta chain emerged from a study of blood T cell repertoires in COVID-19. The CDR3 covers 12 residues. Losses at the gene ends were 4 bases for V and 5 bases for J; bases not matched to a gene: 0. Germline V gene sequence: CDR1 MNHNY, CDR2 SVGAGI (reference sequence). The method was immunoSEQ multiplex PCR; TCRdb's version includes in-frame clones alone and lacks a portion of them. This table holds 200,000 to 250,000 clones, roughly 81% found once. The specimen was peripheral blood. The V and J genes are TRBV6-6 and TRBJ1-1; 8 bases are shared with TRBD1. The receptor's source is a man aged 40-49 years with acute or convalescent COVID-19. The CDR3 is CASSWTGTEAFF. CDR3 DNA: TGTGCCAGCAGTTGGACAGGGACTGAAGCTTTCTTT.